The 13 T cell receptor beta chains below all came from one sample that was sequenced in a study of blood T cell repertoires in COVID-19. TCRdb keeps only in-frame clones here, not all; method: immunoSEQ multiplex PCR. The table has a few hundred thousand clones, nearly 90% seen once; the top ten hold less than 2%. The sample was PBMCs or T cells enriched from blood (not recorded which). These receptors were collected from a woman between 18 and 29 years old with acute COVID-19.

The gene calls are TRBV5-4 and TRBJ2-1; TRBD2 matches at 9 bases. The germline gives CDR1 SGHNT, CDR2 YYREEE (reference sequence). The junction had 5 bases not matched to a gene; V was cut back by 0 bases and J by 7 bases. The CDR3 sequence is 15 residues long. CDR3 nucleotides: TGTGCCAGCAGCTTGGGGCGGGAGGGCCGGAATGAGCAGTTCTTC. Translation gives CASSLGREGRNEQFF.

The rearrangement joins TRBV24-1 to TRBJ2-3; D might be TRBD2 (5 bases). The CDR3 loop spans 15 amino acids. Germline V gene sequence: CDR1 KGHDR, CDR2 SFDVKD. V lost 2 bases and J lost 2, with 10 bases in between. The CDR3 loop is CATSDSERPTDTQYF. DNA for the CDR3: TGTGCCACCAGTGATTCTGAGCGGCCCACAGATACGCAGTATTTT.

The chain employs TRBV6-5 and TRBJ2-1, with 7 bases lining up with TRBD1. The V gene's germline CDR1 is MNHEY and CDR2 SVGAGI. After removal of 2 bases from V and 6 bases from J, the junction contained 1 base not matched to a gene. This CDR3 has 13 amino acids. The chain's CDR3 is CASSYGTANEQFF. CDR3 sequence (DNA): TGTGCCAGCAGTTACGGGACAGCCAATGAGCAGTTCTTC.

This chain connects TRBV4-2 to TRBJ2-1; D is unclear. Germline V gene data show CDR1 as LGHNA and CDR2 as YNFKEQ. V was clipped by 1 base and J by 0 bases, with 7 bases between them. This CDR3 region has 15 residues. The DNA of the CDR3 is TGTGCCAGCAGCCAAGTACCCAGCTCCTACAATGAGCAGTTCTTC. Protein sequence: CASSQVPSSYNEQFF.

The gene calls are TRBV2 and TRBJ1-1; D gene unclear. Germline-derived CDR1 and CDR2 are SNHLY and FYNNEI. The V gene lost 0 bases and the J gene lost 3 bases, with 5 bases spanning the gap. This CDR3 is 13 amino acids long. The CDR3 loop is CASSEAAHTEAFF. The CDR3 DNA follows: TGTGCCAGCAGTGAAGCGGCTCACACTGAAGCTTTCTTT.

The V gene is TRBV6-5, the J gene TRBJ1-1; 8 bases are shared with TRBD1. The CDR3 length is 15 residues. In germline, CDR1 is MNHEY, CDR2 SVGAGI. V gave up 6 bases and J gave up 1 base; unmatched junction bases: 7. CDR3 DNA: TGTGCCAGCAGCAGTCCCGGGACAGGGAACACTGAAGCTTTCTTT. It yields the protein CASSSPGTGNTEAFF.

The chain has TRBV5-1 and TRBJ1-1; 7 bases match TRBD1. With 4 bases clipped from V and 5 bases from J, the junction kept 5 bases outside the gene matches. Germline CDR1 reads SGHRS; CDR2 reads YFSETQ. The CDR3 covers 13 residues. CDR3 loop: CASSIIQGTEAFF. The CDR3 region has the DNA TGCGCCAGCAGCATTATACAGGGGACTGAAGCTTTCTTT. The full variable domain, in which reference TRBV5-1 and TRBJ1-1 provide the parts outside the CDR3, is KAGVTQTPRYLIKTRGQQVTLSCSPISGHRSVSWYQQTPGQGLQFLFEYFSETQRNKGNFPGRFSGRQFSNSRSEMNVSTLELGDSALYLCASSIIQGTEAFFGQGTRLTVV.

The V call is TRBV4-3, the J call TRBJ1-2; D unresolved. There are 15 residues in the CDR3. CDR1 is LGHNA and CDR2 is YSLEER in the germline V gene. The V end was cut by 0 bases, the J end by 4 bases, with 12 bases between. The CDR3 is CASSQEQDWVYGYTF. The CDR3 nucleotides read TGCGCCAGCAGCCAAGAGCAGGACTGGGTCTATGGCTACACCTTC.

The chain uses TRBV4-1 and TRBJ2-7; 10 nucleotides agree with TRBD1. Per the germline V gene, CDR1 is MGHRA and CDR2 is YSYEKL. The CDR3 extends over 15 amino acids. V trimming: 2 bases; J trimming: 3 bases; junction bases outside the gene matches: 4. CDR3 in amino acids: CASSQPTGGVYEQYF. CDR3 coding DNA: TGCGCCAGCAGCCAACCGACAGGGGGCGTCTACGAGCAGTACTTC.

This sequence joins TRBV3-1 (or the pseudogene TRBV3-2) and TRBJ2-5, with 14 bases fitting TRBD2. Germline V gene sequence: CDR1 LGHDT, CDR2 YNNKEL (reference sequence). The trim removed 0 bases at V and 5 bases at J, leaving 5 bases unmatched. The CDR3 sequence is 17 residues long. CDR3 amino acids: CASSQEGLAGDSETQYF. Written as DNA, the CDR3 is TGTGCCAGCAGCCAAGAGGGACTAGCGGGAGATTCGGAGACCCAGTACTTC.

This chain uses TRBV19 with TRBJ1-1, with a weak D call TRBD1 (6 bases). CDR3 length: 17 residues. V was clipped by 7 bases and J by 0 bases, with 21 bases between them. Germline CDR1 LNHDA, CDR2 SQIVND (reference sequence). As DNA, the CDR3 is TGTGCCAGTACCGAGTGGCGTTCCGGGACAATGAACACTGAAGCTTTCTTT. Translated: CASTEWRSGTMNTEAFF.

The J gene is TRBJ2-7, the V gene TRBV27; 7 bases map to TRBD1. This CDR3 region has 13 residues. V shed 8 bases, J shed 1 base, and the junction held 5 bases outside the gene matches. The germline CDR1 and CDR2 sequences are MNHEY and SMNVEV (reference sequence). As DNA, the CDR3 is TGTGCCAGCCGACAGGGAAATTCCTACGAGCAGTACTTC. This translates into CASRQGNSYEQYF.

CDR3 loop: CASSPRTGGYEQYF. The CDR3 region has the DNA TGTGCCAGCAGTCCCCGGACAGGGGGTTACGAGCAGTACTTC. The rearrangement joins TRBV27 to TRBJ2-7; 10 bases align to TRBD1. V dropped 5 bases and J dropped 4; count of bases not matched to a gene: 5. The CDR3 is 14 residues long. Germline V gene sequence: CDR1 MNHEY, CDR2 SMNVEV (reference sequence).